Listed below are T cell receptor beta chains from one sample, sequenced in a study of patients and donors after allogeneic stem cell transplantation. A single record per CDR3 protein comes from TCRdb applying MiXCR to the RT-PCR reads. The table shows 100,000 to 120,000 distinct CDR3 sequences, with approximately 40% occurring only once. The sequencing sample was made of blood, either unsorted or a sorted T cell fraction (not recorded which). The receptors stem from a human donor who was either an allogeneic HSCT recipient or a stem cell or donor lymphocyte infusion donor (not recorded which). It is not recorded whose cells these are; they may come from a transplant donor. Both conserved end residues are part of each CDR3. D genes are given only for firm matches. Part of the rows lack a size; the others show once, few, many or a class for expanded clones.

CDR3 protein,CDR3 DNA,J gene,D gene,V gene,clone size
CASSFSGRGETQYF,TGTGCCAGCAGCTTTAGCGGGAGGGGTGAGACCCAGTACTTC,TRBJ2-5,TRBD2,TRBV7-2,few
CASSATRGKSFF,TGTGCCAGCAGCGCTACGAGGGGGAAATCTTTCTTT,TRBJ1-1,.,TRBV13,.
CASSLGKWDEKLFF,TGTGCCAGCAGCCTTGGGAAGTGGGATGAAAAACTGTTTTTT,TRBJ1-4,.,TRBV7-9,.
CASTQGLQETQYF,TGTGCCAGCACCCAGGGGCTCCAAGAGACCCAGTACTTC,TRBJ2-5,.,TRBV28,.
CASSFRQQETQYF,TGTGCCAGCAGCTTCCGCCAACAAGAGACCCAGTACTTC,TRBJ2-5,.,TRBV7-2,.
CARGDSRVEQYF,TGTGCCCGGGGGGACTCCCGGGTCGAGCAGTACTTC,TRBJ2-7,TRBD2,TRBV30,.
CASSQDLENQPQHF,TGCGCCAGCAGCCAAGATCTCGAAAATCAGCCCCAGCATTTT,TRBJ1-5,.,TRBV4-3,.
CASSHNRGLYEQYF,TGTGCCAGCAGCCACAACAGGGGCCTTTACGAGCAGTACTTC,TRBJ2-7,TRBD1,TRBV5-5,.
CATSSSGGYEQYF,TGTGCCACCAGTAGTAGCGGGGGCTACGAGCAGTACTTC,TRBJ2-7,TRBD2,TRBV24-1,.
CSVERQRNFYGYTF,TGCAGCGTTGAACGGCAGCGAAACTTCTATGGCTACACCTTC,TRBJ1-2,.,TRBV29-1,many
CASSSVRLAYEQFF,TGTGCCAGCAGCTCCGTGCGACTAGCTTATGAGCAGTTCTTC,TRBJ2-1,TRBD2,TRBV11-2,.
CASSQLAGWSDTQYF,TGTGCCAGCAGCCAACTAGCGGGATGGTCAGATACGCAGTATTTT,TRBJ2-3,TRBD2,TRBV12-3/TRBV12-4,medium-sized
CASSFEGDTQYF,TGCGCCAGCAGCTTTGAGGGCGATACGCAGTATTTT,TRBJ2-3,.,TRBV5-1,.
CASSYSGRAYYNEQFF,TGTGCCAGCAGTTATAGCGGGAGGGCGTACTACAATGAGCAGTTCTTC,TRBJ2-1,TRBD2,TRBV6-2/TRBV6-3,.
CASSSRDSTPTNEKLFF,TGTGCCAGCAGCTCCCGGGACAGCACACCAACTAATGAAAAACTGTTTTTT,TRBJ1-4,TRBD1,TRBV13,few
CAISEKGQGGYGYTF,TGTGCCATCAGTGAGAAGGGACAGGGGGGCTATGGCTACACCTTC,TRBJ1-2,TRBD1,TRBV10-3,few
CASSGDISNQPQHF,TGTGCCAGCAGTGGGGACATTAGCAATCAGCCCCAGCATTTT,TRBJ1-5,.,TRBV28,.
CASSSTSASTDTQYF,TGTGCCAGCAGCTCTACTAGCGCCAGCACAGATACGCAGTATTTT,TRBJ2-3,TRBD2,TRBV7-8,.
CASSTRWMNTEAFF,TGTGCCAGCAGTACCCGCTGGATGAACACTGAAGCTTTCTTT,TRBJ1-1,.,TRBV6-6,few
CASSLARQGQQPQHF,TGTGCCAGCAGCTTAGCCCGACAGGGGCAACAGCCCCAGCATTTT,TRBJ1-5,TRBD1,TRBV7-2,few
CASSRIFGEILNGYTF,TGTGCCAGCAGCCGTATATTTGGGGAGATCTTAAATGGCTACACCTTC,TRBJ1-2,.,TRBV7-2,.
CASSPRGRQGNTEAFF,TGTGCCAGCAGCCCCAGGGGTCGACAGGGGAACACTGAAGCTTTCTTT,TRBJ1-1,TRBD1,TRBV7-9,.
CASSLDRKSNEQFF,TGTGCCAGCAGCTTGGACCGCAAGAGTAATGAGCAGTTCTTC,TRBJ2-1,.,TRBV7-2,.
CASTPLAGSAEQFF,TGTGCCAGCACCCCCCTGGCGGGATCGGCTGAGCAGTTCTTC,TRBJ2-1,.,TRBV27,few
CASSPDRVTEAFF,TGTGCCAGCTCACCGGACAGGGTGACTGAAGCTTTCTTT,TRBJ1-1,TRBD1,TRBV18,few
CASSPRGDTQYF,TGTGCCAGCAGCCCGAGGGGGGATACGCAGTATTTT,TRBJ2-3,.,TRBV7-9,.
CASSYRDRGRGEKLFF,TGTGCCAGCAGTTACCGGGACAGGGGAAGAGGTGAAAAACTGTTTTTT,TRBJ1-4,TRBD1,TRBV6-5,.
CASSPSRGGGSYNEQFF,TGTGCCAGCAGCCCCTCCCGGGGTGGTGGCTCATACAATGAGCAGTTCTTC,TRBJ2-1,.,TRBV9,.
CASSSGREKLFF,TGTGCCAGCAGCTCGGGGAGGGAAAAACTGTTTTTT,TRBJ1-4,.,TRBV7-2,.
CASSPTPFYTEAFF,TGTGCCAGCAGCCCGACACCTTTTTACACTGAAGCTTTCTTT,TRBJ1-1,.,TRBV7-2,many
CASSLGTGGRPPLHF,TGTGCCAGCAGTTTAGGAACAGGGGGAAGACCACCCCTCCACTTT,TRBJ1-6,TRBD1,TRBV12-3/TRBV12-4,.
CASSAFIGGSNQPQHF,TGTGCCAGCAGCGCATTTATCGGGGGTAGCAATCAGCCCCAGCATTTT,TRBJ1-5,.,TRBV7-8,.
CASSQGRSQETQYF,TGTGCCAGCAGCCAAGGGCGGAGCCAAGAGACCCAGTACTTC,TRBJ2-5,.,TRBV4-2,.
CASSFGTTDTQYF,TGTGCCAGCAGCTTTGGGACTACGGATACGCAGTATTTT,TRBJ2-3,TRBD2,TRBV7-2,.
CASSLSAVPTNEKLFF,TGTGCCAGCAGTTTAAGCGCAGTCCCAACTAATGAAAAACTGTTTTTT,TRBJ1-4,.,TRBV27,few
CSVRQGGDTEAFF,TGCAGCGTGAGGCAGGGGGGGGACACTGAAGCTTTCTTT,TRBJ1-1,TRBD1,TRBV29-1,few
CASSVLPGQGLTDTQYF,TGTGCCAGCAGTGTTCTACCGGGACAGGGGTTGACAGATACGCAGTATTTT,TRBJ2-3,TRBD1,TRBV6-1,.
CASSLVAGGGNEQFF,TGTGCCAGCAGTTTAGTAGCGGGAGGTGGCAATGAGCAGTTCTTC,TRBJ2-1,TRBD2,TRBV28,once
CASSLRGHYNEQFF,TGTGCCAGCAGTTTGCGCGGCCACTACAATGAGCAGTTCTTC,TRBJ2-1,.,TRBV12-3/TRBV12-4,few
CASSRTGSFGNTIYF,TGTGCCAGCAGTCGAACAGGGTCGTTCGGAAACACCATATATTTT,TRBJ1-3,.,TRBV12-3/TRBV12-4,few
CASSPTENTEAFF,TGTGCCAGCAGCCCGACAGAGAACACTGAAGCTTTCTTT,TRBJ1-1,.,TRBV3-1,.
CSASQAEGIPEAFF,TGCAGTGCTAGCCAAGCGGAGGGGATCCCTGAAGCTTTCTTT,TRBJ1-1,.,TRBV20-1,.
CASSSEGVSYNEQFF,TGTGCCAGCAGCTCTGAGGGGGTCTCCTACAATGAGCAGTTCTTC,TRBJ2-1,.,TRBV7-2,once
CASSRTSFSYNEQFF,TGTGCCAGCAGCCGGACTTCCTTCTCCTACAATGAGCAGTTCTTC,TRBJ2-1,.,TRBV7-6,few
CASSRDGYYEQYF,TGTGCCAGCAGCCGGGACGGATACTACGAGCAGTACTTC,TRBJ2-7,.,TRBV5-4,.
CASSYGGQDQPQHF,TGTGCCAGCAGTTACGGGGGACAGGATCAGCCCCAGCATTTT,TRBJ1-5,TRBD1,TRBV6-6,.
CASSYSNRGARGGYTF,TGTGCCAGCAGTTACTCGAACAGGGGGGCACGAGGTGGCTACACCTTC,TRBJ1-2,TRBD1,TRBV6-5,few
CSVEKSSGSISEQFF,TGCAGCGTTGAAAAGTCTAGCGGGAGTATAAGTGAGCAGTTCTTC,TRBJ2-1,TRBD2,TRBV29-1,.
CSAAGGRNQPQHF,TGCAGTGCCGCGGGGGGTAGGAATCAGCCCCAGCATTTT,TRBJ1-5,.,TRBV20-1,few
CAIKTGTITDTQYF,TGTGCCATCAAGACAGGGACGATTACAGATACGCAGTATTTT,TRBJ2-3,TRBD1,TRBV10-3,.
CASSQSGGNTEAFF,TGCGCCAGCAGCCAATCGGGGGGGAACACTGAAGCTTTCTTT,TRBJ1-1,.,TRBV4-3,.
CASSLIRTSGRGNEQFF,TGTGCCAGCAGCTTAATCCGGACTAGCGGGAGAGGCAATGAGCAGTTCTTC,TRBJ2-1,TRBD2,TRBV7-2,.
CASSPFRDNNEQFF,TGTGCCAGCAGCCCCTTCCGGGACAACAATGAGCAGTTCTTC,TRBJ2-1,.,TRBV4-2,few
CASSLTVTGFGANVLTF,TGCGCCAGCAGCTTGACCGTAACAGGGTTTGGGGCCAACGTCCTGACTTTC,TRBJ2-6,.,TRBV5-1,.